These T cell receptor beta chains were read from a single sample in a study of T-cell memory formation after mild COVID-19. TCRdb called the 5' RACE reads again in MiXCR, with one record for every CDR3 protein. Among hundreds of thousands of distinct CDR3 sequences listed, around 20% were seen once. The sample comprised PBMCs or a T cell subset sorted from them (not recorded which). Receptors were obtained from an adult woman who had mild COVID-19 (a few samples of this study predate the infection). Cell type and time point are not known. CDR3s include the opening cysteine and the closing phenylalanine or tryptophan. Fields, in order: clone size, D gene, V gene, J gene, CDR3 DNA, CDR3 protein. A D gene is named only where the DNA matches it firmly. Where a row states a size, it is once, few, many or the class of an expanded clone; other rows omit it.

clone_size: many
d_call: -
v_call: TRBV2
j_call: TRBJ1-4
cdr3_nt: TGTGCCAGCAGACAGGGTGGGGAAAAACTGTTTTTT
cdr3_aa: CASRQGGEKLFF

clone_size: -
d_call: -
v_call: TRBV29-1
j_call: TRBJ2-6
cdr3_nt: TGCAGCGGCATCATACAGGGAGCTGGGGCCAACGTCCTGACTTTC
cdr3_aa: CSGIIQGAGANVLTF

clone_size: -
d_call: TRBD2
v_call: TRBV7-2
j_call: TRBJ2-3
cdr3_nt: TGTGCCAGCAGCGACACCGGGACTAGCGGGGGCGGAGATACGCAGTATTTT
cdr3_aa: CASSDTGTSGGGDTQYF

clone_size: -
d_call: -
v_call: TRBV19
j_call: TRBJ2-1
cdr3_nt: TGTGCCAGTAGTACTCCCGGGGGGCCGAGGAATGAGCAGTTCTTC
cdr3_aa: CASSTPGGPRNEQFF

clone_size: -
d_call: TRBD2
v_call: TRBV5-5
j_call: TRBJ2-5
cdr3_nt: TGTGCCAGCAGCTTGTCAGGGACTAGCCGGGTTGTGGAGACCCAGTACTTC
cdr3_aa: CASSLSGTSRVVETQYF

clone_size: few
d_call: -
v_call: TRBV2
j_call: TRBJ2-3
cdr3_nt: TGTGCCAGCAGTGACGCACAGTTGGATAGCACAGATACGCAGTATTTT
cdr3_aa: CASSDAQLDSTDTQYF

clone_size: few
d_call: TRBD2
v_call: TRBV6-1
j_call: TRBJ2-5
cdr3_nt: TGTGCCAGCAGTGAAGGAAGCGGGGGGTTCGGAGAGACCCAGTACTTC
cdr3_aa: CASSEGSGGFGETQYF

clone_size: -
d_call: -
v_call: TRBV19
j_call: TRBJ1-2
cdr3_nt: TGTGCCAGTAGTACCCACAAGGACAATAACTATGGCTACACCTTC
cdr3_aa: CASSTHKDNNYGYTF

clone_size: -
d_call: TRBD1
v_call: TRBV5-1
j_call: TRBJ1-2
cdr3_nt: TGCGCCAGCAGCTTGGAACAGGGGTTTTATGGCTACACCTTC
cdr3_aa: CASSLEQGFYGYTF

clone_size: -
d_call: TRBD1
v_call: TRBV9
j_call: TRBJ2-3
cdr3_nt: TGTGCCAGCAGCTTCGGGGACAGCCACACAGATACGCAGTATTTT
cdr3_aa: CASSFGDSHTDTQYF

clone_size: -
d_call: -
v_call: TRBV4-2
j_call: TRBJ1-2
cdr3_nt: TGTGCCAGCAGCCAAGGGGGTTTCAGAGAGGGCTACACCTTC
cdr3_aa: CASSQGGFREGYTF

clone_size: few
d_call: -
v_call: TRBV20-1
j_call: TRBJ2-7
cdr3_nt: TGCAGTGCTAGTGACTGGCGGGGTGACGACGAGCAGTACTTC
cdr3_aa: CSASDWRGDDEQYF

clone_size: -
d_call: TRBD1
v_call: TRBV20-1
j_call: TRBJ2-7
cdr3_nt: TGCAGTGCCTCGGGACAGGGGTACGAGCAGTACTTC
cdr3_aa: CSASGQGYEQYF

clone_size: -
d_call: -
v_call: TRBV5-1
j_call: TRBJ1-6
cdr3_nt: TGCGCCAGCAGCTTGGACGGGGTTACTAATTCACCCCTCCACTTT
cdr3_aa: CASSLDGVTNSPLHF

clone_size: -
d_call: -
v_call: TRBV23-1
j_call: TRBJ1-1
cdr3_nt: TGCGCCAGCAGTCAAGGGCAGTTTATGACTGAAGCTTTCTTT
cdr3_aa: CASSQGQFMTEAFF

clone_size: -
d_call: -
v_call: TRBV7-3
j_call: TRBJ2-7
cdr3_nt: TGTGCCAGCAGCTTAACGGGAACAGGGTCCGACGAGCAGTACTTC
cdr3_aa: CASSLTGTGSDEQYF

clone_size: -
d_call: TRBD2
v_call: TRBV7-8
j_call: TRBJ2-1
cdr3_nt: TGTGCCAGCAGCTTGGGGACTAGCCACAATGAGCAGTTCTTC
cdr3_aa: CASSLGTSHNEQFF

clone_size: few
d_call: -
v_call: TRBV4-1
j_call: TRBJ1-2
cdr3_nt: TGCGCCAGCAGCCAAGAGGGGGACTACACCTTC
cdr3_aa: CASSQEGDYTF

clone_size: -
d_call: -
v_call: TRBV5-4
j_call: TRBJ1-1
cdr3_nt: TGTGCCAGCAGCCCTCGGATGCGGAACACTGAAGCTTTCTTT
cdr3_aa: CASSPRMRNTEAFF

clone_size: -
d_call: -
v_call: TRBV29-1
j_call: TRBJ2-7
cdr3_nt: TGCAGCGTTGTAGGGACCTACGAGCAGTACTTC
cdr3_aa: CSVVGTYEQYF

clone_size: -
d_call: TRBD1
v_call: TRBV18
j_call: TRBJ2-3
cdr3_nt: TGTGCCAGCTCACCACCTCGGACAGGGGTTGATACGCAGTATTTT
cdr3_aa: CASSPPRTGVDTQYF

clone_size: once
d_call: TRBD2
v_call: TRBV20-1
j_call: TRBJ2-5
cdr3_nt: TGCAGTGCTAGAGGACTAGCGGGGGCGTACCAAGAGACCCAGTACTTC
cdr3_aa: CSARGLAGAYQETQYF